This TCR beta chain was sequenced during a study of control samples from healthy donors and cancer patients. Some clones are missing from TCRdb's copy, which holds only in-frame ones; the method was immunoSEQ multiplex PCR. The data show roughly 41,000 clones, roughly 94% seen once. The CDR3 has 15 amino acids. Trimming cost V 0 bases and J 6 bases, with 14 bases left between them. The chain links TRBV23-1 to TRBJ1-1, with D perhaps TRBD1 (5 bases). TRBV23-1 is labeled an ORF, and its function is uncertain. The sample taken for sequencing was blood. The source is a man in his 60s in good health. CDR3 bases: TGCGCCAGCAGTCAATCGGGGGGGGAATGGTCTGAAGCTTTCTTT. This encodes CASSQSGGEWSEAFF.